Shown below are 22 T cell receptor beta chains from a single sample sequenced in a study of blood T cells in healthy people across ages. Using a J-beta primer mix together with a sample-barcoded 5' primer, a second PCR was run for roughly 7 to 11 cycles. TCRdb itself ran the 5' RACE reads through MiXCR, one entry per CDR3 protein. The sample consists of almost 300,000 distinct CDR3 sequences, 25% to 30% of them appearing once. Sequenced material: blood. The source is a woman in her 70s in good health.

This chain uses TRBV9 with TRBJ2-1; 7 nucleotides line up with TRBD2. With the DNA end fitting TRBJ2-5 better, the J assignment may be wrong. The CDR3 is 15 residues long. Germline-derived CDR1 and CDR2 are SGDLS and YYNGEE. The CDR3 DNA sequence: TGTGCCAGCAGCGTGCACCCCGGGACTACGGAGACCCAGTACTTC. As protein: CASSVHPGTTETQYF.

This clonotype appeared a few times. CDR3 region: CSARHRTGSNEQFF. The CDR3 DNA reads TGCAGTGCTAGACACCGGACAGGGAGTAATGAGCAGTTCTTC. The chain recombines TRBV20-1 with TRBJ2-1, with 8 bases fitting TRBD1. The CDR3 has 14 amino acids. With 2 bases clipped from V and 7 bases from J, the junction kept 7 bases outside the gene matches. Germline CDR1 and CDR2: DFQATT and SNEGSKA (reference sequence).

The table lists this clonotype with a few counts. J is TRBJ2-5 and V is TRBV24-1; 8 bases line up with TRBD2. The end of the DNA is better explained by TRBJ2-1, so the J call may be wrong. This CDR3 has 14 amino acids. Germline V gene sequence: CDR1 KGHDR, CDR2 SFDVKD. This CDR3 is CATSDWTSSNEQFF. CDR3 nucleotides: TGTGCCACCAGTGATTGGACTAGCAGCAATGAGCAGTTCTTC.

DNA for the CDR3: TGCAGTGCTCCCCTGGGTGGCAGCGGGAGGGACCAAGAGACCCAGTACTTC. This codes for CSAPLGGSGRDQETQYF. This chain joins TRBV20-1 and TRBJ2-5; TRBD2 aligns across 10 bases. Per the germline V gene, CDR1 is DFQATT and CDR2 is SNEGSKA (reference sequence). V lost 5 bases to trimming and J lost 0 bases; unmatched junction nucleotides: 12. CDR3 length: 17 amino acids.

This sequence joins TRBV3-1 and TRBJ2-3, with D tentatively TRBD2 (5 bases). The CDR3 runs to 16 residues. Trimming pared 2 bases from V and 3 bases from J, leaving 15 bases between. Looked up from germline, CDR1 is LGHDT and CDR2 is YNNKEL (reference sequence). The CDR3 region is CASSQRLSGRTDTQYF. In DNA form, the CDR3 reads TGTGCCAGCAGCCAAAGGTTGTCGGGAAGGACAGATACGCAGTATTTT.

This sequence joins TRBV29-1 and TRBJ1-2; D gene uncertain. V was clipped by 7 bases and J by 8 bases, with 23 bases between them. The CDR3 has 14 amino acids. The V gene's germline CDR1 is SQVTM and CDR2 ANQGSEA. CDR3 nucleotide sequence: TGCAGCGGGTGGTCCCGGGTAGGATCGGGCGGCTACACCTTC. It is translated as CSGWSRVGSGGYTF.

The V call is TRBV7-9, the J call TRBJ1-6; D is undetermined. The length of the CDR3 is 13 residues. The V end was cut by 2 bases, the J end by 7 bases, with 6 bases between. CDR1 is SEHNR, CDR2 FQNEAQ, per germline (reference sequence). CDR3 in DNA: TGTGCCAGCAGCTTACCGGGGAATTCACCCCTCCACTTT. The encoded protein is CASSLPGNSPLHF.

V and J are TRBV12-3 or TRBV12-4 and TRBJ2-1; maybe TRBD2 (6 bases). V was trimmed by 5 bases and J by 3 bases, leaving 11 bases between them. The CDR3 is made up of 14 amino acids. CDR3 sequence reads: CASSLRTNYNEQFF. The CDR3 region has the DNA TGTGCCAGCAGTCTTCGGACTAACTACAATGAGCAGTTCTTC.

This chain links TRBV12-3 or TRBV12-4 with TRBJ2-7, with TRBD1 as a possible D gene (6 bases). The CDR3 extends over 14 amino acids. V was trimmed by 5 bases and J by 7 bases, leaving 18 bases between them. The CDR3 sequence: CASSPSAQGWEQYF. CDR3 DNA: TGTGCCAGCAGTCCCTCGGCGCAGGGGTGGGAGCAGTACTTC.

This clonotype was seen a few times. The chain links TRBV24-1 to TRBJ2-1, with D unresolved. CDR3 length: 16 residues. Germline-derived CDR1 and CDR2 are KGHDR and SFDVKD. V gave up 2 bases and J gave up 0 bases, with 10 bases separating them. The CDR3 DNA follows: TGTGCCACCAGTGATTCAGTAGCAAGCTCCTACAATGAGCAGTTCTTC. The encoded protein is CATSDSVASSYNEQFF.

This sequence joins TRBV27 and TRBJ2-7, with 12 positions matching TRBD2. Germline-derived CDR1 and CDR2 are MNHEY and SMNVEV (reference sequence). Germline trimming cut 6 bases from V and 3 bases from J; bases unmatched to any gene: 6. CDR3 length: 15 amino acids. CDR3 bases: TGTGCCAGCAGCTATACTAGCGGGAGGTTCTACGAGCAGTACTTC. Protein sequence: CASSYTSGRFYEQYF.

The CDR3 DNA reads as TGTGCCAGCAGCCAAAGGCTGCCGGGACTAGCGAAGGACGAGCAGTACTTC. Amino acid sequence: CASSQRLPGLAKDEQYF. The V call is TRBV14, the J call TRBJ2-5; 10 bases align to TRBD2. With the DNA end fitting TRBJ2-7 better, the J assignment may be wrong. Per germline, CDR1 SGHDN and CDR2 FVKESK. The CDR3 sequence is 17 residues long.

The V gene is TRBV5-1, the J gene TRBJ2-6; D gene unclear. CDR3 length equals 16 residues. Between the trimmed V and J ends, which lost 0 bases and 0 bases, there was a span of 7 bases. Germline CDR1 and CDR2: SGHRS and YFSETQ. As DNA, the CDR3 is TGCGCCAGCAGCTTGGCCGTAATCTCTGGGGCCAACGTCCTGACTTTC. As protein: CASSLAVISGANVLTF.

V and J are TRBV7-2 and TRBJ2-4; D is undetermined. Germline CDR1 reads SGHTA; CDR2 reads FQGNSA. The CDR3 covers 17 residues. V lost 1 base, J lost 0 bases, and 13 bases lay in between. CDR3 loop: CASSLGPPQLAKNIQYF. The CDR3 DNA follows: TGTGCCAGCAGCTTAGGGCCCCCGCAGTTAGCCAAAAACATTCAGTACTTC. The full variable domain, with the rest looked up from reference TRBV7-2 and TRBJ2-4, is GAGVSQSPSNKVTEKGKDVELRCDPISGHTALYWYRQSLGQGLEFLIYFQGNSAPDKSGLPSDRFSAERTGGSVSTLTIQRTQQEDSAVYLCASSLGPPQLAKNIQYFGAGTRLSVL.

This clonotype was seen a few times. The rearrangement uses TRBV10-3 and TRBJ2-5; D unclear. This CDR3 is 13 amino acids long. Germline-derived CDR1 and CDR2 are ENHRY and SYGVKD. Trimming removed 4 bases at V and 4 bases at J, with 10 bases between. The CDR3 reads CAISGVLGETQYF. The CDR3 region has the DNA TGTGCCATCAGTGGCGTCCTAGGAGAGACCCAGTACTTC.

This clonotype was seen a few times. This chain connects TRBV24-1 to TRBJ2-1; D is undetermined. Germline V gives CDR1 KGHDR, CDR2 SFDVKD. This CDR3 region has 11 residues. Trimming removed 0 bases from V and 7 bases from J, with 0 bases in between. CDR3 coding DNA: TGTGCCACCAGTGATTTGAATGAGCAGTTCTTC. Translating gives CATSDLNEQFF.

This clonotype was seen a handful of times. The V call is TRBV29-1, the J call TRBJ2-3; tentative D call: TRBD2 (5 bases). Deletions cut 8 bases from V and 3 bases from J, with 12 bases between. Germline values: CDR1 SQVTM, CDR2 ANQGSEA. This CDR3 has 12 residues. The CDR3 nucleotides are TGCAGCTCCGAGGGCAGTACAGATACGCAGTATTTT. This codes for CSSEGSTDTQYF.

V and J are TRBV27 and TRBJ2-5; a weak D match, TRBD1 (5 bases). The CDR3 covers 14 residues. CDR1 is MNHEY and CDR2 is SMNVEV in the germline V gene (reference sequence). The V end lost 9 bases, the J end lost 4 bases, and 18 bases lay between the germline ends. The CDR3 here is CASRGRPSVETQYF. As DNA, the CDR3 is TGTGCCAGTAGGGGCAGGCCTTCCGTAGAGACCCAGTACTTC.

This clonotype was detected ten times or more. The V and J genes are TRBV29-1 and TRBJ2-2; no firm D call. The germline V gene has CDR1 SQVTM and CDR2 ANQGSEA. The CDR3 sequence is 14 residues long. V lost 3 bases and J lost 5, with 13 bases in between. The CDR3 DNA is TGCAGCGTTGACGGGTCAGGCGGTACCGGGGAGCTGTTTTTT. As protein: CSVDGSGGTGELFF.

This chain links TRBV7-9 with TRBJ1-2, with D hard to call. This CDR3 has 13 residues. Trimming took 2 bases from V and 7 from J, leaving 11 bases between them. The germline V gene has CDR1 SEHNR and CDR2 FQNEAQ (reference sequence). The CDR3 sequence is CASSLPARGGYTF. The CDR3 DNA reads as TGTGCCAGCAGCTTACCGGCTCGGGGTGGCTACACCTTC.

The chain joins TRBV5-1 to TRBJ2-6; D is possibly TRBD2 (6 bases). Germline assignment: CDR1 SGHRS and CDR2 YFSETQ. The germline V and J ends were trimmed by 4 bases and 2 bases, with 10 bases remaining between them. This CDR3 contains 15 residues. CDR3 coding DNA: TGCGCCAGCAGCGTCGGAGGGGCTGGGGCCAACGTCCTGACTTTC. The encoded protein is CASSVGGAGANVLTF. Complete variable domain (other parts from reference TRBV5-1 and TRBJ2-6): KAGVTQTPRYLIKTRGQQVTLSCSPISGHRSVSWYQQTPGQGLQFLFEYFSETQRNKGNFPGRFSGRQFSNSRSEMNVSTLELGDSALYLCASSVGGAGANVLTFGAGSRLTVL.

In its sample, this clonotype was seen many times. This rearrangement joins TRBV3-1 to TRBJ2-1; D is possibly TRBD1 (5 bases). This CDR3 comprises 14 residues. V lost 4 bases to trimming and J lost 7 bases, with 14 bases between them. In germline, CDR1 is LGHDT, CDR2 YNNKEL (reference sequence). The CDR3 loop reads CASSLKSAGNEQFF. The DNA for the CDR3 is TGTGCCAGCAGCCTTAAATCGGCAGGGAATGAGCAGTTCTTC.